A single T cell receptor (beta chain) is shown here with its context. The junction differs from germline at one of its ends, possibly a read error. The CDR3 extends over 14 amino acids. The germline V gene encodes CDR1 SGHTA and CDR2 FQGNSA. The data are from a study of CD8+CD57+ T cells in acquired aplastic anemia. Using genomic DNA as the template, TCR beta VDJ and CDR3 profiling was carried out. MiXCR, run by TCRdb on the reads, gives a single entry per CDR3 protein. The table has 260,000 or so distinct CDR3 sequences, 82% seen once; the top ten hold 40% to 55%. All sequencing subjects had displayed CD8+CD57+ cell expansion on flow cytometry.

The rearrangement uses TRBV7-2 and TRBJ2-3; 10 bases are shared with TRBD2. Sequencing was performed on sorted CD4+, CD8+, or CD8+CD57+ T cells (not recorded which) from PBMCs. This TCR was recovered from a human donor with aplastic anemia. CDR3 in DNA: TGTGCCAGCACCTTAGCGGGAGGTCCCGCTAGGCAGTACTTT. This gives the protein CASTLAGGPARQYF.